What follows describes a single T cell receptor beta chain. Germline values: CDR1 LGHNA, CDR2 YNFKEQ. The CDR3 contains 16 residues. Trimming pared 0 bases from V and 0 bases from J, leaving 9 bases between. Source study methods: Estimation of nucleated cell counts was performed using reference gene primer amplification. Produced via immunoSEQ multiplex PCR; TCRdb's table is partial and in-frame only. V, J and clone size were drawn from that table, and D and trimming were deduced from the DNA. The data show 140,000 or so clones, roughly nine tenths seen once. The data derive from a study of blood T cell repertoires in COVID-19. Study-level background: Acute and convalescent COVID-19 specimens originated in the United States, Italy and Spain. The analysed material was cDNA or gDNA that came from T cells, B-cell-depleted T cells, or PBMCs.

The chain recombines TRBV4-2 with TRBJ1-3, with D perhaps TRBD1 (6 bases). Sequencing was done on a sample of peripheral blood. The receptor's source is an older woman with active COVID-19. CDR3: CASSQDRTVSGNTIYF. DNA of the CDR3: TGTGCCAGCAGCCAAGACCGGACAGTCTCTGGAAACACCATATATTTT.